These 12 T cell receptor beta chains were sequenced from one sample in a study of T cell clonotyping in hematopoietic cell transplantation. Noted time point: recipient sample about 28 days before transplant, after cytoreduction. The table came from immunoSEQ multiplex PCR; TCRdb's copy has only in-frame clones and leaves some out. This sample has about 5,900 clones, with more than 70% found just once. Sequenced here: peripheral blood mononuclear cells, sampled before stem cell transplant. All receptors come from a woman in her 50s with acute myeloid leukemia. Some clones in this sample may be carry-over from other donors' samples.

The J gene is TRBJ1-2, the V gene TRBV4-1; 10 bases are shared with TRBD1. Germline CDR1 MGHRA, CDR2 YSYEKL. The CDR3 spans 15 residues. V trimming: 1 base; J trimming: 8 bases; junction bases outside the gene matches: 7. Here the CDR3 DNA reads TGCGCCAGCAGCCAAGGTAGACAGGGGGCAAAAGGCTACACCTTC. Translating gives CASSQGRQGAKGYTF.

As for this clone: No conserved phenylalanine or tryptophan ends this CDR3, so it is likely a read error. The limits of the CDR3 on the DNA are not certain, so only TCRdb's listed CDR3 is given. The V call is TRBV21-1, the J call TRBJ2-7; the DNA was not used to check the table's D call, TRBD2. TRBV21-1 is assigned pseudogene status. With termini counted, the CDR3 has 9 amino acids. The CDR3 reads CASSNTREI.

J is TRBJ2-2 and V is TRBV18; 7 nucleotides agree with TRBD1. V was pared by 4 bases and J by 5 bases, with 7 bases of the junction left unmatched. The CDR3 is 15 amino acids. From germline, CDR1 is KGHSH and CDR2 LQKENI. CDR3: CASSLEIRGTGELFF. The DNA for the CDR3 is TGTGCCAGCTCACTAGAGATCAGGGGGACCGGGGAGCTGTTTTTT.

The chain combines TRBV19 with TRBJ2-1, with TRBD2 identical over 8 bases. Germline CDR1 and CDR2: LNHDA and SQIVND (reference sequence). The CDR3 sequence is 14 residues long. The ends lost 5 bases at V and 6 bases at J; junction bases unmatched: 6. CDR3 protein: CASSGSGTINEQFF. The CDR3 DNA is TGTGCCAGTAGTGGTAGCGGGACGATCAATGAGCAGTTCTTC.

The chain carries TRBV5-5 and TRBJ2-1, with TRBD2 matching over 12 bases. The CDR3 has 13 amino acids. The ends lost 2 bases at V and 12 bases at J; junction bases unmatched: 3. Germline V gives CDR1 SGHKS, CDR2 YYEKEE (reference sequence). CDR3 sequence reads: CASSFLAGGRQFF. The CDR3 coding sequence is TGTGCCAGCAGCTTTCTAGCGGGGGGGCGGCAGTTCTTC.

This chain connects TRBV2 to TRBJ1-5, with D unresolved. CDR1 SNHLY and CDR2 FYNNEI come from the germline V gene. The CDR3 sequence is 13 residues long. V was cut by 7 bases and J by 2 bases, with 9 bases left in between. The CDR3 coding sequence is TGTGCCAGCAATTTAGAGGGCAATCAGCCCCAGCATTTT. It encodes CASNLEGNQPQHF.

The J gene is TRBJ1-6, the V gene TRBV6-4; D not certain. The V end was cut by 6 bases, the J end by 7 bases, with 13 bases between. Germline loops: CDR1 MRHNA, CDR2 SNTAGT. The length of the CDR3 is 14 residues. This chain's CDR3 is CASSVTPGNSPLHF. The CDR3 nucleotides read TGTGCCAGCAGCGTAACCCCTGGGAATTCACCCCTCCACTTT.

The CDR3 reads CASSERHSTDTQYF. In nucleotides, the CDR3 is TGTGCCAGCAGTGAGCGGCATAGCACAGATACGCAGTATTTT. V usage is TRBV28 and J usage is TRBJ2-3, with TRBD2 as a possible D gene (5 bases). The germline gives CDR1 MDHEN, CDR2 SYDVKM. This CDR3 has 14 residues. Trimming shortened V by 5 bases and J by 0 bases, and 9 bases separated the two germline ends.

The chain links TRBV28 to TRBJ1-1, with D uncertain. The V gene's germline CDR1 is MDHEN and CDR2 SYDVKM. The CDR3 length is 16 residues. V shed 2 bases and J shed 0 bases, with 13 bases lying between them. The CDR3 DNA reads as TGTGCCAGCAGTTTACCCCCCGGACGGATGAACACTGAAGCTTTCTTT. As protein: CASSLPPGRMNTEAFF.

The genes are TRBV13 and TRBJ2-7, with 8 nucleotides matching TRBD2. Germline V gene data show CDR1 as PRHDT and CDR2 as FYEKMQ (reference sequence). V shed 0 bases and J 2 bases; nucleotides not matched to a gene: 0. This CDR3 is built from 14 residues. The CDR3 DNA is TGTGCCAGCAGCTTAGGGCGGGGGGCCTACGAGCAGTACTTC. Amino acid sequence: CASSLGRGAYEQYF.

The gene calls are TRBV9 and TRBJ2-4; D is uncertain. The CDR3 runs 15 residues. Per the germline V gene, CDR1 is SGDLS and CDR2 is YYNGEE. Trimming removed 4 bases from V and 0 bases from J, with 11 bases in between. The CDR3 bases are TGTGCCAGCAGCACCGACCCTGTAGCCAAAAACATTCAGTACTTC. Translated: CASSTDPVAKNIQYF. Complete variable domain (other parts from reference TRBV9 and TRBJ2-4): DSGVTQTPKHLITATGQRVTLRCSPRSGDLSVYWYQQSLDQGLQFLIQYYNGEERAKGNILERFSAQQFPDLHSELNLSSLELGDSALYFCASSTDPVAKNIQYFGAGTRLSVL.

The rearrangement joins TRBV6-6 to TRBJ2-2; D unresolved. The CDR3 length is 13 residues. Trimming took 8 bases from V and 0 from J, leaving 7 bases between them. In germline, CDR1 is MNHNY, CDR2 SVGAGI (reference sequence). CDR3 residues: CASAAANTGELFF. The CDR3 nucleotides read TGTGCCAGCGCAGCCGCGAACACCGGGGAGCTGTTTTTT.